The 31 T cell receptor beta chains reported below all come from one sample, sequenced in a study of T cell responses to AZD1222 COVID-19 vaccine. The repertoire was sequenced with immunoSEQ multiplex PCR; TCRdb's copy has only in-frame clones and lacks some. Of under 140,000 clones in the sample, approximately 94% were seen once. This specimen was peripheral blood, taken 28 days after the second AZD1222 dose. The receptors stem from an adult who received the AZD1222 COVID-19 vaccine.

This clone was observed a single time. The chain combines TRBV10-3 with TRBJ2-7; a weak D match, TRBD2 (6 bases). CDR1 ENHRY and CDR2 SYGVKD come from the germline V gene. This CDR3 has 16 amino acids. Between the trimmed V and J ends, which lost 3 bases and 0 bases, there was a span of 15 bases. The CDR3, as DNA: TGTGCCATCAGTGAACGAAACGGGGGAAGCTCCTACGAGCAGTACTTC. It yields the protein CAISERNGGSSYEQYF.

The chain carries TRBV11-3 and TRBJ2-1; D possibly corresponds to TRBD1 (5 bases). This CDR3 region has 14 residues. Trimming pared 7 bases from V and 10 bases from J, leaving 20 bases between. The germline CDR1 and CDR2 sequences are SGHNT and YENEEA. The CDR3: CASTKGFGSGEQFF. The CDR3 DNA sequence: TGTGCCAGCACCAAGGGGTTCGGTTCTGGAGAGCAGTTCTTC.

The rearrangement uses TRBV14 and TRBJ2-7; 7 bases match TRBD1. The CDR3 is 16 residues long. Germline assignment: CDR1 SGHDN and CDR2 FVKESK. After removal of 3 bases from V and 1 base from J, the junction contained 9 bases not matched to a gene. CDR3 DNA: TGTGCCAGCAGCCAGCCCAAAAACAGGGGTTCCTACGAGCAGTACTTC. Protein: CASSQPKNRGSYEQYF.

The gene calls are TRBV3-1 (or the pseudogene TRBV3-2) and TRBJ1-5, with no clear D. Germline values: CDR1 LGHDT, CDR2 YNNKEL (reference sequence). This CDR3 is 13 amino acids long. The V and J ends lost 0 bases and 7 bases respectively, with 7 bases between them. CDR3 coding DNA: TGTGCCAGCAGCCAAGATTTGGGACAGCCCCAGCATTTT. It yields the protein CASSQDLGQPQHF.

Here the CDR3 reads CASTRRGGSYEQYF. The CDR3 DNA follows: TGTGCCAGCACCAGGAGAGGGGGCTCCTACGAGCAGTACTTC. J is TRBJ2-7 and V is TRBV11-1; a weak D match, TRBD1 (6 bases). V shed 7 bases and J shed 0 bases, with 13 bases lying between them. This CDR3 has 14 residues. In germline, CDR1 is SGHAT, CDR2 FQDESV (reference sequence).

Here the CDR3 reads CASSGGSGYGYTF. The CDR3 region has the DNA TGTGCCAGTTCAGGGGGCAGCGGCTATGGCTACACCTTC. J is TRBJ1-2 and V is TRBV18, with 8 nucleotides matching TRBD1. The V segment lost 9 bases and the J segment 4 bases; nucleotides outside the gene matches: 7. CDR3 length: 13 residues. Germline lookup yields CDR1 KGHSH and CDR2 LQKENI.

This clone was observed a single time. The chain is built from TRBV27 and TRBJ1-2; 7 positions agree with TRBD1. CDR1 is MNHEY, CDR2 SMNVEV, per germline (reference sequence). V shed 2 bases and J 7 bases; nucleotides not matched to a gene: 13. The CDR3 loop spans 16 amino acids. CDR3 bases: TGTGCCAGCAGTTTAAGCACCAGGGGGTTTTACAGTGGCTACACCTTC. It yields the protein CASSLSTRGFYSGYTF.

This chain links TRBV28 with TRBJ1-5; tentative D call: TRBD1 (5 bases). The CDR3 spans 17 residues. V shed 2 bases and J shed 6 bases, with 20 bases lying between them. CDR1 is MDHEN and CDR2 is SYDVKM in the germline V gene. The CDR3 protein is CASSLGTGRSTIQPQHF. CDR3 nucleotides: TGTGCCAGCAGTTTAGGGACCGGACGTTCGACCATTCAGCCCCAGCATTTT. The entire variable domain, with the rest obtained from reference TRBV28 and TRBJ1-5, is as follows: DVKVTQSSRYLVKRTGEKVFLECVQDMDHENMFWYRQDPGLGLRLIYFSYDVKMKEKGDIPEGYSVSREKKERFSLILESASTNQTSMYLCASSLGTGRSTIQPQHFGDGTRLSIL.

The chain recombines TRBV6-1 with TRBJ1-1; D ambiguous. In germline, CDR1 is MNHNS, CDR2 SASEGT. The V and J ends lost 3 bases and 6 bases respectively, with 20 bases between them. This CDR3 spans 16 amino acids. CDR3 sequence: CASSDRLYARVAEAFF. The DNA for the CDR3 is TGTGCCAGCAGTGATCGGTTATACGCTCGGGTCGCTGAAGCTTTCTTT.

This chain links TRBV6-6 with TRBJ2-7; 9 bases match TRBD2. The CDR3 extends over 16 amino acids. Trimming at V came to 2 bases and at J to 5 bases, leaving 10 bases not matched to a gene. From germline, CDR1 is MNHNY and CDR2 SVGAGI (reference sequence). CDR3 DNA: TGTGCCAGCAGTTACCCCCCGACAGCGGGAGGCCACGAGCAGTACTTC. Its translation is CASSYPPTAGGHEQYF.

V usage is TRBV5-4 and J usage is TRBJ2-5; D gene uncertain. The V end lost 1 base, the J end lost 5 bases, and 12 bases lay between the germline ends. Germline CDR1 and CDR2: SGHNT and YYREEE (reference sequence). The CDR3 extends over 14 amino acids. The CDR3 nucleotides read TGTGCCAGCAGCTTGAGTGGCCCGGCGGAGACCCAGTACTTC. Translated, it gives CASSLSGPAETQYF.

The chain links TRBV28 to TRBJ2-2; D unclear. This CDR3 has 11 residues. V was pared by 6 bases and J by 5 bases, with 4 bases between. Germline V gene lookup returns CDR1 MDHEN and CDR2 SYDVKM. The CDR3 nucleotides are TGTGCCAGCAGGTCAACCGGGGAGCTGTTTTTT. Translation gives CASRSTGELFF.

This clone has only one observation. The chain joins TRBV7-9 to TRBJ2-3; a possible D gene is TRBD1 (5 bases). Germline V gives CDR1 SEHNR, CDR2 FQNEAQ (reference sequence). CDR3 length equals 14 residues. Trimming shortened V by 5 bases and J by 3 bases, and 12 bases separated the two germline ends. The CDR3 loop reads CASSLTRGTDTQYF. The CDR3 DNA sequence: TGTGCCAGCAGCCTTACAAGGGGTACAGATACGCAGTATTTT. Variable domain in full (rest from reference TRBV7-9 and TRBJ2-3): DTGVSQNPRHKITKRGQNVTFRCDPISEHNRLYWYRQTLGQGPEFLTYFQNEAQLEKSRLLSDRFSAERPKGSFSTLEIQRTEQGDSAMYLCASSLTRGTDTQYFGPGTRLTVL.

The chain joins TRBV3-1 (or the pseudogene TRBV3-2) to TRBJ1-4; no reliable D call. The V end was cut by 2 bases, the J end by 7 bases, with 11 bases between. CDR1 LGHDT and CDR2 YNNKEL come from the germline V gene (reference sequence). This CDR3 has 14 residues. CDR3 protein: CASSQSRASEKLFF. CDR3 coding DNA: TGTGCCAGCAGCCAATCAAGAGCGTCTGAAAAACTGTTTTTT.

The chain links TRBV7-9 to TRBJ2-7; TRBD1 aligns across 7 bases. Germline V gives CDR1 SEHNR, CDR2 FQNEAQ (reference sequence). The CDR3 spans 15 residues. V lost 5 bases and J lost 7; bases outside the gene matches: 14. The CDR3 region has the DNA TGTGCCAGCAGCCGTACAGGGGCCGCCCTTGGGGAGCAGTACTTC. This encodes CASSRTGAALGEQYF.

CDR3 region: CASSANLGLADYEQYF. CDR3 nucleotide sequence: TGTGCCAGCAGTGCAAATCTGGGACTAGCAGACTACGAGCAGTACTTC. The rearrangement joins TRBV2 to TRBJ2-7; 9 bases fit TRBD2. The CDR3 spans 16 residues. Trimming cost V 4 bases and J 3 bases; bases outside gene matches: 10. Looked up from germline, CDR1 is SNHLY and CDR2 is FYNNEI.

Written as DNA, the CDR3 is TGCGCCAGCAGCCAAGAAGAACTATTCTACGAGCAGTACTTC. This sequence encodes CASSQEELFYEQYF. The rearrangement uses TRBV4-1 and TRBJ2-7; unclear D gene. This CDR3 has 14 amino acids. Germline V gene lookup returns CDR1 MGHRA and CDR2 YSYEKL. Trimming cost V 0 bases and J 3 bases, with 9 bases left between them.

The chain carries TRBV21-1 and TRBJ2-5. TRBV21-1 is marked as a pseudogene. This CDR3 region has 16 residues. The CDR3 coding sequence is TGTGCCAGCAGCAAAGAGGAAAGGCCTCTCCAAGAGACCCAGTACTTC. It encodes CASSKEERPLQETQYF.

The V and J genes are TRBV27 and TRBJ2-6; the D gene is possibly TRBD2 (5 bases). There are 18 residues in the CDR3. From germline, CDR1 is MNHEY and CDR2 SMNVEV (reference sequence). Trimming shortened V by 5 bases and J by 3 bases, and 20 bases separated the two germline ends. The CDR3, as DNA: TGTGCCAGCAGTCTTCAAAGTGATCGGGGTGGTGGGGCCAACGTCCTGACTTTC. Translating it yields CASSLQSDRGGGANVLTF. Looking up the rest from reference TRBV27 and TRBJ2-6 gives the full variable domain: EAQVTQNPRYLITVTGKKLTVTCSQNMNHEYMSWYRQDPGLGLRQIYYSMNVEVTDKGDVPEGYKVSRKEKRNFPLILESPSPNQTSLYFCASSLQSDRGGGANVLTFGAGSRLTVL.

The genes are TRBV7-9 and TRBJ2-5; D might be TRBD2 (6 bases). The germline gives CDR1 SEHNR, CDR2 FQNEAQ (reference sequence). The CDR3 extends over 14 amino acids. Trimming shortened V by 5 bases and J by 4 bases, and 14 bases separated the two germline ends. CDR3 DNA sequence: TGTGCCAGCAGCCCCCTAGCGCATTCAGAGACCCAGTACTTC. It codes for CASSPLAHSETQYF.

The chain has TRBV19 and TRBJ2-1; D is undetermined. The CDR3 extends over 12 amino acids. Germline loops: CDR1 LNHDA, CDR2 SQIVND (reference sequence). The V gene lost 3 bases and the J gene lost 13 bases, with 13 bases spanning the gap. This CDR3 is CASSMSIEPQFF. The CDR3 coding sequence is TGTGCCAGTAGTATGAGTATTGAGCCTCAGTTCTTC.

V is TRBV12-3 or TRBV12-4 and J is TRBJ2-1; no clear D. The V gene lost 5 bases and the J gene lost 9 bases, with 11 bases spanning the gap. This CDR3 has 12 amino acids. Written as DNA, the CDR3 is TGTGCCAGCAGTCTGGGCTTTCCTGAGCAGTTCTTC. It specifies CASSLGFPEQFF.

This chain links TRBV6-5 with TRBJ2-2; 9 bases match TRBD1. The CDR3 length is 15 residues. Trimming cost V 6 bases and J 6 bases; bases outside gene matches: 8. Germline V gene lookup returns CDR1 MNHEY and CDR2 SVGAGI. The CDR3 protein is CASRKRTGAAGELFF. The CDR3, as DNA: TGTGCCAGCAGGAAAAGGACAGGGGCAGCCGGGGAGCTGTTTTTT.

The chain employs TRBV15 and TRBJ1-2; possible D gene TRBD1, 5 bases. Trimming took off 10 bases at V and 3 bases at J, with 12 bases between the two ends. The CDR3 sequence is 12 residues long. Germline V gene data show CDR1 as LNHNV and CDR2 as YYDKDF (reference sequence). CDR3 amino acids: CAIGGGDYGYTF. The CDR3 DNA sequence: TGTGCCATCGGCGGGGGAGACTATGGCTACACCTTC.

The chain couples TRBV5-1 to TRBJ2-1; the match to TRBD1 covers 10 bases. The CDR3 spans 15 residues. V lost 0 bases to trimming and J lost 8 bases; unmatched junction nucleotides: 5. The V gene's germline CDR1 is SGHRS and CDR2 YFSETQ. CDR3 protein: CASSLGQGAVDEQFF. In nucleotides, the CDR3 is TGCGCCAGCAGCTTGGGACAGGGGGCGGTCGATGAGCAGTTCTTC.

This chain joins TRBV4-1 and TRBJ2-7; no definite D call. Trimming left V 1 base short and J 3 bases short, with 16 bases between. Germline CDR1 reads MGHRA; CDR2 reads YSYEKL. This CDR3 comprises 16 residues. In DNA form, the CDR3 reads TGCGCCAGCAGCCAAGGTGTTGGTTCAGGTAACTACGAGCAGTACTTC. Translated: CASSQGVGSGNYEQYF.

CDR3 DNA: TGCGCCAGCAGCTCCGACAGGGGTTGGGGAAACACCATATATTTT. This sequence encodes CASSSDRGWGNTIYF. J is TRBJ1-3 and V is TRBV5-1; 8 bases match TRBD1. The V gene's germline CDR1 is SGHRS and CDR2 YFSETQ. The J segment lost 4 bases and the V segment lost 3 bases, leaving 6 bases of the junction unmatched. CDR3 length: 15 amino acids.

This chain joins TRBV6-6 and TRBJ1-3; D remains unclear. This CDR3 spans 15 amino acids. V was cut by 0 bases and J by 4 bases, with 10 bases left in between. Germline CDR1 is MNHNY and CDR2 is SVGAGI (reference sequence). CDR3 amino acids: CASSYSLVGGNTIYF. The CDR3 bases are TGTGCCAGCAGTTACTCGCTTGTAGGGGGAAACACCATATATTTT.

The chain has TRBV4-1 and TRBJ2-2; no reliable D call. V shed 2 bases and J shed 1 base, with 14 bases lying between them. Germline-derived CDR1 and CDR2 are MGHRA and YSYEKL. The CDR3 extends over 17 amino acids. CDR3 amino acids: CASSQPWAPGNTGELFF. The CDR3 DNA reads as TGCGCCAGCAGCCAACCTTGGGCGCCAGGGAACACCGGGGAGCTGTTTTTT.

This chain links TRBV4-2 with TRBJ2-7, with TRBD2 as a possible D gene (6 bases). Germline CDR1 is LGHNA and CDR2 is YNFKEQ. This CDR3 contains 14 residues. Trimming stripped 5 bases from V and 0 bases from J, with 11 bases between. As DNA, the CDR3 is TGTGCCAGCAGCGTCCGGACTAACTCCTACGAGCAGTACTTC. Amino acids: CASSVRTNSYEQYF.

V is TRBV5-6 and J is TRBJ1-1, with D tentatively TRBD1 (5 bases). Trimming stripped 4 bases from V and 3 bases from J, with 19 bases between. Germline lookup yields CDR1 SGHDT and CDR2 YYEEEE. The CDR3 consists of 16 residues. The CDR3 bases are TGTGCCAGCAGCCTGAGGGGAGCACGGTTATACACTGAAGCTTTCTTT. Amino acid sequence: CASSLRGARLYTEAFF.